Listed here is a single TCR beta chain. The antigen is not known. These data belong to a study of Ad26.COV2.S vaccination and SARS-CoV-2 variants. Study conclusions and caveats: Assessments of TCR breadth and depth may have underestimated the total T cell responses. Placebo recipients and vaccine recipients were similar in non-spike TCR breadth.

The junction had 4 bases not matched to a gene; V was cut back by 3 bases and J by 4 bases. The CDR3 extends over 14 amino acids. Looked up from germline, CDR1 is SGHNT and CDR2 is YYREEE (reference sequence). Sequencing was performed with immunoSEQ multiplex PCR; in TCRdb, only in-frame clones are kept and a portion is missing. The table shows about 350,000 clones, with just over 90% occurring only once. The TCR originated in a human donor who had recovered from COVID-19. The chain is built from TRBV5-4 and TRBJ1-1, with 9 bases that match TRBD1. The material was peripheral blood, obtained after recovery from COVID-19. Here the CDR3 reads CASSSTTGGTEAFF. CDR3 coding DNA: TGTGCCAGCAGCTCTACGACAGGGGGCACTGAAGCTTTCTTT.